The 30 T cell receptor beta chains listed next were all sequenced from one sample in a study of neurological immune-mediated disorders. TCRdb reanalysed the 5' RACE reads using MiXCR and keeps one entry per CDR3 protein. The top ten clones hold roughly 24% of a sample with more than 13,000 distinct CDR3 sequences, approximately 7% of them seen once. The sequencing sample was made of CD8+ T cells from blood. The receptors originated from a middle-aged woman in good health.

There are many counts of this clonotype. The CDR3 region has the DNA TGTGCCAGTAGTATAGGTCCGGACAGGCTTAATCAGCCCCAGCATTTT. As protein: CASSIGPDRLNQPQHF. This chain uses TRBV19 with TRBJ1-5; 7 bases agree with TRBD1. CDR1 is LNHDA and CDR2 is SQIVND in the germline V gene (reference sequence). CDR3 length: 16 amino acids. V was pared by 1 base and J by 4 bases, with 7 bases of the junction left unmatched.

Relative to its sample, this clonotype is large (0.1 to 1%). The V and J genes are TRBV12-3 or TRBV12-4 and TRBJ1-4, with no clear D. The CDR3 consists of 16 residues. Deletions cut 0 bases from V and 2 bases from J, with 10 bases between. This chain's CDR3 is CASSLAGSVTNEKLFF. The CDR3 nucleotides read TGTGCCAGCAGTTTAGCAGGAAGTGTTACTAATGAAAAACTGTTTTTT.

This clonotype was seen many times. V gene TRBV7-9 combines with J gene TRBJ1-6; 8 bases agree with TRBD1. The CDR3 totals 14 residues. The junction had 11 bases not matched to a gene; V was cut back by 5 bases and J by 14 bases. Germline CDR1 reads SEHNR; CDR2 reads FQNEAQ (reference sequence). DNA for the CDR3: TGTGCCAGCAGCCCAACAGGGGGGGCTTCGGCCCTCCACTTT. Translating gives CASSPTGGASALHF.

This clonotype was seen repeatedly, ten times or more. CDR3 loop: CASSYNEQFF. CDR3 in DNA: TGTGCCAGCAGTTACAATGAGCAGTTCTTC. The gene calls are TRBV6-1 and TRBJ2-1; no reliable D call. V was cut by 5 bases and J by 4 bases, with 0 bases left in between. The CDR3 sequence is 10 residues long. Germline CDR1 reads MNHNS; CDR2 reads SASEGT.

This clonotype was recorded many times. CDR3: CASSSTARQGSDQETQYF. The CDR3, as DNA: TGTGCCAGCAGCTCAACTGCTCGACAGGGGAGCGACCAAGAGACCCAGTACTTC. The chain links TRBV5-6 to TRBJ2-5; TRBD1 matches 8 bases. CDR1 is SGHDT and CDR2 is YYEEEE in the germline V gene. Unmatched junction bases numbered 13, after V lost 3 bases and J lost 0 bases. The CDR3 length is 18 residues.

This clonotype has a count of ten or more. The chain links TRBV11-2 to TRBJ1-3; TRBD1 is a possible D gene (6 bases). CDR1 and CDR2 (germline): SGHAT, FQNNGV. This CDR3 comprises 14 residues. Between the trimmed V and J ends, which lost 3 bases and 3 bases, there was a span of 9 bases. CDR3 region: CASSFPGVGNTIYF. The CDR3 DNA reads as TGTGCCAGCAGCTTTCCAGGGGTTGGAAACACCATATATTTT. The full variable domain, its missing parts supplied by reference TRBV11-2 and TRBJ1-3, is EAGVAQSPRYKIIEKRQSVAFWCNPISGHATLYWYQQILGQGPKLLIQFQNNGVVDDSQLPKDRFSAERLKGVDSTLKIQPAKLEDSAVYLCASSFPGVGNTIYFGEGSWLTVV.

This clonotype was recorded at least ten times. Written as DNA, the CDR3 is TGTGCCAGCAGTAACCAGAGGCCCGAGCAGTACTTC. Amino acid sequence: CASSNQRPEQYF. V is TRBV7-8 and J is TRBJ2-7; unclear D gene. The V end was cut by 6 bases, the J end by 6 bases, with 12 bases between. The V gene's germline CDR1 is SGHVS and CDR2 FQNEAQ. The CDR3 loop spans 12 amino acids. The entire variable domain, with the rest obtained from reference TRBV7-8 and TRBJ2-7, is as follows: GAGVSQSPRYKVAKRGQDVALRCDPISGHVSLFWYQQALGQGPEFLTYFQNEAQLDKSGLPSDRFFAERPEGSVSTLKIQRTQQEDSAVYLCASSNQRPEQYFGPGTRLTVT.

This clonotype was seen many times. This chain uses TRBV20-1 with TRBJ1-2, with D uncertain. V lost 3 bases and J 0 bases, leaving 5 bases between the germline ends. The CDR3 is 12 amino acids. Germline-derived CDR1 and CDR2 are DFQATT and SNEGSKA (reference sequence). CDR3 protein: CSASPANYGYTF. The CDR3 region has the DNA TGCAGTGCTAGTCCAGCTAACTATGGCTACACCTTC.

This clonotype was counted many times. The gene calls are TRBV7-8 and TRBJ2-1, with TRBD2 matching over 9 bases. Losses at the gene ends were 5 bases for V and 4 bases for J; bases not matched to a gene: 9. Germline assignment: CDR1 SGHVS and CDR2 FQNEAQ. The CDR3 runs to 16 residues. CDR3 in DNA: TGTGCCAGCAGCACCCCACTAGCGGGCGGATACAATGAGCAGTTCTTC. Its protein product is CASSTPLAGGYNEQFF.

This clonotype was observed at least ten times. The rearrangement joins TRBV7-2 to TRBJ2-1; D is possibly TRBD1 or TRBD2 (5 bases each). V dropped 8 bases and J dropped 3 bases, with 11 bases sitting between them. Germline loops: CDR1 SGHTA, CDR2 FQGNSA. CDR3 length: 13 residues. CDR3 sequence (DNA): TGTGCCAGCGAGGGGTCTTACTACAATGAGCAGTTCTTC. Amino acid sequence: CASEGSYYNEQFF. Full variable domain (rest looked up from reference TRBV7-2 and TRBJ2-1): GAGVSQSPSNKVTEKGKDVELRCDPISGHTALYWYRQSLGQGLEFLIYFQGNSAPDKSGLPSDRFSAERTGGSVSTLTIQRTQQEDSAVYLCASEGSYYNEQFFGPGTRLTVL.

This clonotype was found many times. The genes are TRBV20-1 and TRBJ1-5; D not certain. The V end lost 3 bases, the J end lost 1 base, and 10 bases lay between the germline ends. Germline V CDR1 and CDR2: DFQATT, SNEGSKA (reference sequence). CDR3 length equals 14 residues. The CDR3 nucleotides read TGCAGTGCTAGGAGGGCCGCCAGCAATCAGCCCCAGCATTTT. This encodes CSARRAASNQPQHF.

This clonotype was counted at least ten times. V gene TRBV2 combines with J gene TRBJ2-7, with a possible D match to TRBD2 (6 bases). Germline assignment: CDR1 SNHLY and CDR2 FYNNEI. The CDR3 extends over 16 amino acids. Trimming took off 1 base at V and 2 bases at J, with 15 bases between the two ends. CDR3 region: CASSEGGGTVAYEQYF. In DNA, the CDR3 is TGTGCCAGCAGTGAAGGAGGAGGGACGGTCGCCTACGAGCAGTACTTC.

This clonotype has ten or more counts. V and J are TRBV19 and TRBJ1-1; no clear D gene. Between the trimmed V and J ends, which lost 6 bases and 1 base, there was a span of 12 bases. This CDR3 contains 14 residues. The germline CDR1 and CDR2 sequences are LNHDA and SQIVND (reference sequence). The CDR3 loop is CASSYGTPNTEAFF. The CDR3 coding sequence is TGTGCCAGTAGCTATGGCACCCCGAACACTGAAGCTTTCTTT.

This clonotype appeared many times. DNA of the CDR3: TGTGCCATCGCGGGGGGAGAATCCTACAATGAGCAGTTCTTC. Encoded protein: CAIAGGESYNEQFF. This chain uses TRBV10-3 with TRBJ2-1; 8 bases fit TRBD2. This CDR3 spans 14 amino acids. Germline V gene lookup returns CDR1 ENHRY and CDR2 SYGVKD. Unmatched junction bases numbered 4, after V lost 8 bases and J lost 1 base.

This clonotype was recorded many times. One end of the junction is discordant with germline, which a read error may explain. The chain joins TRBV4-1 to TRBJ2-3; tentative D call: TRBD1 (5 bases). CDR3 size: 13 residues. The germline CDR1 and CDR2 sequences are MGHRA and YSYEKL. The CDR3 protein is CASRQEGARTQYF. The DNA for the CDR3 is TGCGCCAGCAGACAAGAAGGGGCGCGGACGCAGTATTTT.

This clonotype was observed many times. The V call is TRBV14, the J call TRBJ2-3; TRBD2 matches at 11 bases. Germline V CDR1 and CDR2: SGHDN, FVKESK. V was pared by 0 bases and J by 0 bases, with 8 bases of the junction left unmatched. The CDR3 spans 19 residues. Here the CDR3 reads CASSQDGTSGFSSTDTQYF. The CDR3 DNA is TGTGCCAGCAGCCAAGACGGGACTAGCGGTTTTTCTAGCACAGATACGCAGTATTTT.

This clonotype came up many times. The chain is built from TRBV10-1 and TRBJ2-7; TRBD2 agrees at 7 bases. CDR1 is WNHNN and CDR2 is SYGVQD in the germline V gene (reference sequence). V was pared by 3 bases and J by 4 bases, with 0 bases of the junction left unmatched. The CDR3 runs to 12 residues. The CDR3 is CASSEAGYEQYF. CDR3 in DNA: TGCGCCAGCAGTGAAGCGGGATACGAGCAGTACTTC.

In its sample, this clonotype was seen many times. CDR3 DNA: TGCGCCAGCAGCTTGGCCAATCCAGCTGAAGCTTTCTTT. Its translation is CASSLANPAEAFF. The V call is TRBV5-1, the J call TRBJ1-1; D is uncertain. CDR3 length: 13 amino acids. Germline CDR1 reads SGHRS; CDR2 reads YFSETQ. V dropped 0 bases and J dropped 6 bases, with 9 bases sitting between them.

This clonotype was picked up many times. This chain joins TRBV12-3 or TRBV12-4 and TRBJ1-1; 9 bases agree with TRBD1. The CDR3 has 16 amino acids. The V and J ends lost 3 bases and 5 bases, in that order; junction bases with no gene match: 10. The CDR3 region is CASSLSSTGGGTEAFF. The CDR3 DNA follows: TGTGCCAGCAGTTTGTCCTCGACAGGGGGAGGTACTGAAGCTTTCTTT.

Ten or more counts support this clonotype. V is TRBV5-5 and J is TRBJ1-2; tentatively, D is TRBD1 (5 bases). V gave up 4 bases and J gave up 0 bases, with 13 bases separating them. CDR1 is SGHKS, CDR2 YYEKEE, per germline (reference sequence). The length of the CDR3 is 15 residues. CDR3 region: CASSHDSTTNYGYTF. CDR3 bases: TGTGCCAGCAGCCACGACAGTACGACTAACTATGGCTACACCTTC. Full variable domain (missing parts from reference TRBV5-5 and TRBJ1-2): DAGVTQSPTHLIKTRGQQVTLRCSPISGHKSVSWYQQVLGQGPQFIFQYYEKEERGRGNFPDRFSARQFPNYSSELNVNALLLGDSALYLCASSHDSTTNYGYTFGSGTRLTVV.

Concerning this clonotype itself: A much more abundant neighbour one base away suggests this may be a read error. V gene TRBV6-5 combines with J gene TRBJ2-5; D may be TRBD1 (6 bases). Germline assignment: CDR1 MNHEY and CDR2 SVGAGI. The CDR3 spans 15 residues. CDR3 sequence reads: CSSSLGQGPWETQYF. The CDR3 nucleotides are TGTTCCAGCAGTTTGGGCCAGGGGCCCTGGGAGACCCAATACTTC.

There are many counts of this clonotype. This sequence joins TRBV20-1 and TRBJ2-5; D may be TRBD2 (6 bases). V shed 6 bases and J shed 2 bases, with 19 bases lying between them. Germline V gene sequence: CDR1 DFQATT, CDR2 SNEGSKA (reference sequence). The CDR3 has 15 residues. The CDR3 sequence is CSAPGPLGGQETQYF. CDR3 nucleotides: TGCAGTGCCCCAGGACCCCTTGGGGGGCAAGAGACCCAGTACTTC.

The sample holds many counts of this clonotype. This chain connects TRBV7-6 to TRBJ2-7; D is uncertain. The CDR3 extends over 13 amino acids. Germline CDR1 SGHVS, CDR2 FNYEAQ. Trimming shortened V by 5 bases and J by 0 bases, and 8 bases separated the two germline ends. The CDR3 DNA sequence: TGTGCCAGCAGCAGTACAGCCTCCTACGAGCAGTACTTC. This gives the protein CASSSTASYEQYF.

This clonotype was recorded many times. This chain links TRBV5-1 with TRBJ2-5; 7 bases are shared with TRBD1. Germline V gene data show CDR1 as SGHRS and CDR2 as YFSETQ. The CDR3 spans 13 residues. The ends lost 6 bases at V and 5 bases at J; junction bases unmatched: 7. CDR3 loop: CASTLDRAETQYF. CDR3 coding DNA: TGCGCCAGCACACTAGACAGGGCTGAGACCCAGTACTTC.

This clonotype was seen repeatedly, ten times or more. One end of the junction varies from germline; a read error may be responsible. The rearrangement joins TRBV4-2 to TRBJ2-7; D not resolved. This CDR3 is 13 amino acids long. Germline CDR1 LGHNA, CDR2 YNFKEQ. As DNA, the CDR3 is TGTGCCAGCAGCCAAGACCCCGACCCGGCACCCCTTTTC. Its protein is CASSQDPDPAPLF.

This clonotype was observed at least ten times. The chain carries TRBV20-1 and TRBJ1-4; D not resolved. The V gene's germline CDR1 is DFQATT and CDR2 SNEGSKA (reference sequence). Between the trimmed V and J ends, which lost 6 bases and 14 bases, there was a span of 7 bases. The CDR3 is made up of 8 amino acids. The CDR3 DNA sequence: TGCAGTGCGGGGAGGCTGTTTTTT. It translates to CSAGRLFF.

This clonotype has ten or more counts. The chain is built from TRBV20-1 and TRBJ2-7, with 7 bases lining up with TRBD2. Looked up from germline, CDR1 is DFQATT and CDR2 is SNEGSKA (reference sequence). This CDR3 has 15 amino acids. V dropped 6 bases and J dropped 0; count of bases not matched to a gene: 11. Here the CDR3 reads CSARAASGSSYEQYF. The CDR3 DNA is TGCAGTGCCCGAGCAGCTAGCGGAAGCTCCTACGAGCAGTACTTC.

This clonotype was recorded many times. This chain connects TRBV27 to TRBJ1-5, with D hard to call. The CDR3 totals 15 residues. V lost 1 base to trimming and J lost 7 bases, with 14 bases between them. Germline V gives CDR1 MNHEY, CDR2 SMNVEV (reference sequence). The CDR3 region is CASSLLGRRDQPQHF. The DNA for the CDR3 is TGTGCCAGCAGTTTATTGGGAAGACGAGACCAGCCCCAGCATTTT.

This clonotype was detected many times. The J gene is TRBJ2-1, the V gene TRBV5-1; either TRBD1 or TRBD2 may supply D (6 bases each). Germline V gives CDR1 SGHRS, CDR2 YFSETQ. The CDR3 covers 12 residues. V lost 2 bases, J lost 10 bases, and 10 bases lay in between. CDR3 region: CASSFRGPEQFF. The CDR3 nucleotides are TGCGCCAGCAGCTTTCGGGGGCCAGAGCAGTTCTTC.

In its sample, this clonotype was seen many times. V is TRBV4-1 and J is TRBJ2-7; 10 positions match TRBD2. This CDR3 contains 16 residues. From germline, CDR1 is MGHRA and CDR2 YSYEKL. The V and J ends lost 1 base and 3 bases, in that order; junction bases with no gene match: 6. In DNA form, the CDR3 reads TGCGCCAGCAGCCAAGGAGGGCTAGCGGGAGTCTACGAGCAGTACTTC. Protein: CASSQGGLAGVYEQYF.